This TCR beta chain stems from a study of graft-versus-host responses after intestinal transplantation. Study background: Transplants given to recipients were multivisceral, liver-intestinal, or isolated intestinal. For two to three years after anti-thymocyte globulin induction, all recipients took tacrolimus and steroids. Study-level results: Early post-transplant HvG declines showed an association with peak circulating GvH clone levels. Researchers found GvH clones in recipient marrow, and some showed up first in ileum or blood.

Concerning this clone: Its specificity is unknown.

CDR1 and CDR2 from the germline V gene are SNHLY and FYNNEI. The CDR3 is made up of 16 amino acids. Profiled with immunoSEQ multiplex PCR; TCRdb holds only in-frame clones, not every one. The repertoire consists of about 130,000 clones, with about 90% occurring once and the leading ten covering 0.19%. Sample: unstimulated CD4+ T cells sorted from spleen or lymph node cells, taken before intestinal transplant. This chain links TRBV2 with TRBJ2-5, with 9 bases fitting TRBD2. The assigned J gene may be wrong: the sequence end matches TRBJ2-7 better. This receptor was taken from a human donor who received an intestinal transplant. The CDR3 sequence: CASPYPQASGKDEQYF. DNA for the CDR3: TGTGCCAGCCCCTACCCCCAGGCTAGCGGGAAGGACGAGCAGTACTTC.